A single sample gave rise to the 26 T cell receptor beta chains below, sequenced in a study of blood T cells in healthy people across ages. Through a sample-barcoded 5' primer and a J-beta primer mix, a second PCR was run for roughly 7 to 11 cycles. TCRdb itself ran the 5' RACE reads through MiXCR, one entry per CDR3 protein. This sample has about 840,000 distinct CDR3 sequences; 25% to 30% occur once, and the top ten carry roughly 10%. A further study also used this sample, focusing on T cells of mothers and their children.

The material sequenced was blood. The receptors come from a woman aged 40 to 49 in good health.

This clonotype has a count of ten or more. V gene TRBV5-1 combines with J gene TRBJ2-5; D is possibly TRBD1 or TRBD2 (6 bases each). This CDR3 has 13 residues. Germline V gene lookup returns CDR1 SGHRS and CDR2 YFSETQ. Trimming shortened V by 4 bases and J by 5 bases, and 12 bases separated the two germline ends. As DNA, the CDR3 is TGCGCCAGCAGCATGGGGGGCCCGGAGACCCAGTACTTC. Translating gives CASSMGGPETQYF.

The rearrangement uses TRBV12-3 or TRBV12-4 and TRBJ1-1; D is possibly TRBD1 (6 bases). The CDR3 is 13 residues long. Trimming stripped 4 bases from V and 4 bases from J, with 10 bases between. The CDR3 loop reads CASSYQGITEAFF. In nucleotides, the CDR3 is TGTGCCAGCAGTTACCAGGGGATCACTGAAGCTTTCTTT.

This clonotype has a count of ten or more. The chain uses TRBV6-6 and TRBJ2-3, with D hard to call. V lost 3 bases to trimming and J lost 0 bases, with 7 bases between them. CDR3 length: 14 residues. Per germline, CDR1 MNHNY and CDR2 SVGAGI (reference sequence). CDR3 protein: CASSYFASTDTQYF. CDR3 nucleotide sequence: TGTGCCAGCAGTTATTTCGCTAGCACAGATACGCAGTATTTT.

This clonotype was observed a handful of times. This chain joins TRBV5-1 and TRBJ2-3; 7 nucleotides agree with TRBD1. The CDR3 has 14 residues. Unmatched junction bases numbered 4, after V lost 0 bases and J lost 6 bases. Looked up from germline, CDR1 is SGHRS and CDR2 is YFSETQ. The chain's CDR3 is CASSLGRGQDTQYF. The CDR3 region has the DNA TGCGCCAGCAGCTTGGGAAGGGGGCAGGATACGCAGTATTTT.

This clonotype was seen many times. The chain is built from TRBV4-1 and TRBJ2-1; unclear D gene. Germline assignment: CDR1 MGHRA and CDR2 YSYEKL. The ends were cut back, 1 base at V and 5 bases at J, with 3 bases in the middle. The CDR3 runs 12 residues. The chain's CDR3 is CASSQGHNEQFF. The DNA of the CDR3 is TGCGCCAGCAGCCAAGGCCACAATGAGCAGTTCTTC.

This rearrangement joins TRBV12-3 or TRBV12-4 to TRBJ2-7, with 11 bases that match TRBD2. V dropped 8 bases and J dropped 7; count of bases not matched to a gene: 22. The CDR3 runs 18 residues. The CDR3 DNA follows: TGTGCCAGCGAAGGATTCGGTAGCGGGGGGGAGTCCTACAATGAGCAGTACTTC. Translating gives CASEGFGSGGESYNEQYF.

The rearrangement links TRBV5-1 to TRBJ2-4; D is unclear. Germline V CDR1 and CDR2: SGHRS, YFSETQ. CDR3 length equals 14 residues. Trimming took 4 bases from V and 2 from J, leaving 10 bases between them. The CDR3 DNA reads TGCGCCAGCAGCCCGGACGTTACCAAAAACATTCAGTACTTC. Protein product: CASSPDVTKNIQYF.

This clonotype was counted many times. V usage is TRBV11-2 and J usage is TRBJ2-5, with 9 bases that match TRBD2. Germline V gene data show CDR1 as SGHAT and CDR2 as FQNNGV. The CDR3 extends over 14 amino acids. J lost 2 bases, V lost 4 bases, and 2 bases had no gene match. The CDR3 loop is CASSSGLAQETQYF. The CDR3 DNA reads TGTGCCAGCAGCTCTGGACTAGCGCAAGAGACCCAGTACTTC.

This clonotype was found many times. Written as DNA, the CDR3 is TGCGCCAGCAGCCAAGAGGGGACCTCGTGGGGGGCCAACGTCCTGACTTTC. Its protein is CASSQEGTSWGANVLTF. The chain has TRBV4-1 and TRBJ2-6; D may match TRBD1 or TRBD2 (5 bases each). Between the trimmed V and J ends, which lost 0 bases and 4 bases, there was a span of 13 bases. This CDR3 comprises 17 residues. CDR1 is MGHRA and CDR2 is YSYEKL in the germline V gene.

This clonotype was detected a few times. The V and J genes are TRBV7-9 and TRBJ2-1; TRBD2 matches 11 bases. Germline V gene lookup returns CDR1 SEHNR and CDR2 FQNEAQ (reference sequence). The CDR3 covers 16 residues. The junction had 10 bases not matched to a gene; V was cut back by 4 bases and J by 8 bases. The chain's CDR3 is CASSSGNSGGADEQFF. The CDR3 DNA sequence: TGTGCCAGCAGCTCAGGCAATAGCGGGGGGGCCGATGAGCAGTTCTTC.

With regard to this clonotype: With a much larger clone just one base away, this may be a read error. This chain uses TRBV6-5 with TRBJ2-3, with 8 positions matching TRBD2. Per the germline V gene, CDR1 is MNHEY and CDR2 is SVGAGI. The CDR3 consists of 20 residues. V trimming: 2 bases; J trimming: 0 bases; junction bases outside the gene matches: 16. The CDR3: CASSYPPGLVGAGSTDTQYF. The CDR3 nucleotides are TGTGCCAGCAGTTACCCGCCGGGACTAGTGGGGGCGGGGAGCACAGATACGCAGTATTTT.

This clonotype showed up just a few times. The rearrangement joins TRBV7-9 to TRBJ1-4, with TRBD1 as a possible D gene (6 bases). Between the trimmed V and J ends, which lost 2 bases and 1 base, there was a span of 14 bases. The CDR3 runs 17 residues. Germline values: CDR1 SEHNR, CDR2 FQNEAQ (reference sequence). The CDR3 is CASSLIPRTVTNEKLFF. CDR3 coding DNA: TGTGCCAGCAGCTTAATCCCTCGGACAGTAACTAATGAAAAACTGTTTTTT.

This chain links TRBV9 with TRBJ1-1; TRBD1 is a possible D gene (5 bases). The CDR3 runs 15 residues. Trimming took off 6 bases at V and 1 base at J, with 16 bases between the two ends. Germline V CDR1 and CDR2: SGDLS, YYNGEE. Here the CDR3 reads CASTPTGRKNTEAFF. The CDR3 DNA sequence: TGTGCCAGCACCCCAACGGGACGGAAGAACACTGAAGCTTTCTTT.

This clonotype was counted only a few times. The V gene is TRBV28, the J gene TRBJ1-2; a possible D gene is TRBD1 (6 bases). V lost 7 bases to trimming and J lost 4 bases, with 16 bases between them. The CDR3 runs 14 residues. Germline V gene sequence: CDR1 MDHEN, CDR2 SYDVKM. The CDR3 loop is CASNPGGRFYGYTF. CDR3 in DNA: TGTGCCAGCAACCCCGGGGGGCGCTTCTATGGCTACACCTTC.

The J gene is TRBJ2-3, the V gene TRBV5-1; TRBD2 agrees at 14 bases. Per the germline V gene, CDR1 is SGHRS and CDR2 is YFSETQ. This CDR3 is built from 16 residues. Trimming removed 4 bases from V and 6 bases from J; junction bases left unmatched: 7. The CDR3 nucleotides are TGCGCCAGCAGCCGACTAGCGGGGGGGCTCAGGGATACGCAGTATTTT. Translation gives CASSRLAGGLRDTQYF.

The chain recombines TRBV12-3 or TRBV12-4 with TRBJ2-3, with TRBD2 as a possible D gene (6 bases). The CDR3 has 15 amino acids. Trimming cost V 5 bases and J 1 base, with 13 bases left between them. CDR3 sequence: CASSAVGSRTDTQYF. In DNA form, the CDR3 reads TGTGCCAGCAGTGCTGTCGGGAGCCGCACAGATACGCAGTATTTT.

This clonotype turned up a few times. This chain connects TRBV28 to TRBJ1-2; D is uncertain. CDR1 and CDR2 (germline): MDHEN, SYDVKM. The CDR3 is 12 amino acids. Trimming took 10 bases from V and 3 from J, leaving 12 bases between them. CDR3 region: CAIGRIDYGYTF. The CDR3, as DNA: TGTGCCATCGGACGGATCGACTATGGCTACACCTTC.

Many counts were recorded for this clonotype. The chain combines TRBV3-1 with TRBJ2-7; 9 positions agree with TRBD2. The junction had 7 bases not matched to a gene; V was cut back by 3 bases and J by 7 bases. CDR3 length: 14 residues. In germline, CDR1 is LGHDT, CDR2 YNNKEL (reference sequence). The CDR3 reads CASSHPARGGEQYF. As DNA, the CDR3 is TGTGCCAGCAGCCACCCCGCGCGGGGGGGTGAGCAGTACTTC.

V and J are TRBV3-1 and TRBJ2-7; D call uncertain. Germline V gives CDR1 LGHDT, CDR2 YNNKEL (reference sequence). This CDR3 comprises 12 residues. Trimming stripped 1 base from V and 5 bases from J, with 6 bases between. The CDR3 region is CASSQVRNEQYF. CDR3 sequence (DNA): TGTGCCAGCAGCCAAGTAAGAAACGAGCAGTACTTC.

The CDR3 loop reads CASRVPGGGLYNEQFF. In DNA form, the CDR3 reads TGCGCCAGCAGAGTCCCCGGGGGGGGCCTTTACAATGAGCAGTTCTTC. V gene TRBV5-1 combines with J gene TRBJ2-1; 8 bases are shared with TRBD2. The ends lost 5 bases at V and 4 bases at J; junction bases unmatched: 11. The CDR3 is made up of 16 amino acids. The germline gives CDR1 SGHRS, CDR2 YFSETQ.

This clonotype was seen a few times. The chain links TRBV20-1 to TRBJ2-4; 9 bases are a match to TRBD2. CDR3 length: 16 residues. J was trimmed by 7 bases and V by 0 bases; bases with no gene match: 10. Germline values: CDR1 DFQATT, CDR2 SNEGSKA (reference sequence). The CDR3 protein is CSARDTAGGPRNIQYF. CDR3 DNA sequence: TGCAGTGCTAGAGATACGGCGGGGGGGCCTCGGAACATTCAGTACTTC.

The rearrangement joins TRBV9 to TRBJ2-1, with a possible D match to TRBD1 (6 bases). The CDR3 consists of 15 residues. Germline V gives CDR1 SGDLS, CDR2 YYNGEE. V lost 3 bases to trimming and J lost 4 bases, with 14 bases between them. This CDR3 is CASSATPDSYNEQFF. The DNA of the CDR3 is TGTGCCAGCAGCGCAACCCCGGACAGTTACAATGAGCAGTTCTTC.

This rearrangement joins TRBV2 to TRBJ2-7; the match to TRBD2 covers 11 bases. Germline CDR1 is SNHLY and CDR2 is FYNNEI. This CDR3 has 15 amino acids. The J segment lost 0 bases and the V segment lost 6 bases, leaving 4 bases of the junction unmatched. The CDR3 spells CASRPGTSGSYEQYF. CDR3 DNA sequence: TGTGCCAGCAGACCCGGGACTAGCGGCTCCTACGAGCAGTACTTC.

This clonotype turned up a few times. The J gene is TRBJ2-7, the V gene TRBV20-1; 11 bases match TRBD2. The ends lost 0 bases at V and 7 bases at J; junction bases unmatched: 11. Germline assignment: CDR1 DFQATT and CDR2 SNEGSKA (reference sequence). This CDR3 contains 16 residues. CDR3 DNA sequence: TGCAGTGCTAGAGATCAAACTAGCGGGGGTCACAATGAGCAGTACTTC. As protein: CSARDQTSGGHNEQYF.

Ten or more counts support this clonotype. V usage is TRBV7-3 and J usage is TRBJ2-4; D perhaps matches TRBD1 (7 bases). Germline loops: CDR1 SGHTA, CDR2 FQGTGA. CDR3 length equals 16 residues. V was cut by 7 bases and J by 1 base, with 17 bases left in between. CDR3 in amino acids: CASTPRGAAAKNIQYF. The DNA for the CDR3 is TGTGCCAGCACCCCCAGGGGGGCGGCGGCCAAAAACATTCAGTACTTC. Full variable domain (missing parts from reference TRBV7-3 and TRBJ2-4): GAGVSQTPSNKVTEKGKYVELRCDPISGHTALYWYRQSLGQGPEFLIYFQGTGAADDSGLPNDRFFAVRPEGSVSTLKIQRTERGDSAVYLCASTPRGAAAKNIQYFGAGTRLSVL.

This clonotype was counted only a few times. The DNA for the CDR3 is TGCAGCGTTTTGGTCGGGGGGGCGGAGACCCAGTACTTC. Its protein is CSVLVGGAETQYF. The chain uses TRBV29-1 and TRBJ2-5, with TRBD2 identical over 8 bases. This CDR3 has 13 residues. Germline V gives CDR1 SQVTM, CDR2 ANQGSEA. The junction had 7 bases not matched to a gene; V was cut back by 5 bases and J by 5 bases.